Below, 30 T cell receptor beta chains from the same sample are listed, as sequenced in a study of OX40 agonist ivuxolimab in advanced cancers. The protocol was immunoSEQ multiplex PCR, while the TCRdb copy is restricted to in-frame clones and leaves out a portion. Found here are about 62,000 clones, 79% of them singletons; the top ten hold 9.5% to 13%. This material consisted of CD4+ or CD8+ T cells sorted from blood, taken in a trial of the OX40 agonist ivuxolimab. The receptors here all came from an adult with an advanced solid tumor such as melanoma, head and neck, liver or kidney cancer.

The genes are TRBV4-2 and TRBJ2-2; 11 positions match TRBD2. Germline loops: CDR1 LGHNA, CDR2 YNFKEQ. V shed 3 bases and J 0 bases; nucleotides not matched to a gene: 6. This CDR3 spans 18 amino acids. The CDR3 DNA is TGTGCCAGCAGCCATCCGGGACTAGCGGCAGCGAACACCGGGGAGCTGTTTTTT. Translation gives CASSHPGLAAANTGELFF.

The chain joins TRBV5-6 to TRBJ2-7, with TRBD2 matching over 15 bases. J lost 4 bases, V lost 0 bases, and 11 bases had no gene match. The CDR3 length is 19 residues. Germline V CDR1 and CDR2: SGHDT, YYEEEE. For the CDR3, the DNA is TGTGCCAGCAGCTTGGTGGTGGGACTAGCGGGAGGACGTCAGTACGAGCAGTACTTC. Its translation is CASSLVVGLAGGRQYEQYF.

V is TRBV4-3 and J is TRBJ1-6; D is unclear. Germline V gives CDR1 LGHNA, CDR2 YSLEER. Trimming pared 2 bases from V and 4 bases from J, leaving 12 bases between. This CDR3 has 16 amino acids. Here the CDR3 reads CASSQSRRPYNSPLHF. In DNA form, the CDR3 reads TGCGCCAGCAGCCAATCAAGAAGACCTTATAATTCACCCCTCCACTTT.

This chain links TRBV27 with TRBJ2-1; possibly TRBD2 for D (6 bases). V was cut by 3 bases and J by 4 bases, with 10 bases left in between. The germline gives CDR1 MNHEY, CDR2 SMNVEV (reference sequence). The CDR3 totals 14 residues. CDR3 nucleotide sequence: TGTGCCAGCAGTTTTAGCGGAAGTTACAATGAGCAGTTCTTC. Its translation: CASSFSGSYNEQFF.

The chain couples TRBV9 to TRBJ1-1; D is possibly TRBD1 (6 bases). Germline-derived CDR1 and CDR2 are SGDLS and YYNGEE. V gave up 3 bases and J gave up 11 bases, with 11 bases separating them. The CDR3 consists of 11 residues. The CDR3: CASSGQGRAFF. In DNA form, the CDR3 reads TGTGCCAGCAGCGGGCAGGGGCGCGCTTTCTTT.

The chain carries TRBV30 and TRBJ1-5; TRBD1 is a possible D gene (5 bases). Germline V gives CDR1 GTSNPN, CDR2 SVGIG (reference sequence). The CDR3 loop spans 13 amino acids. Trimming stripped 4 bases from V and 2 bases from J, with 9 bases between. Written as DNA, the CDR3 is TGTGCCTGGAACCGGGGGGGCAATCAGCCCCAGCATTTT. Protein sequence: CAWNRGGNQPQHF.

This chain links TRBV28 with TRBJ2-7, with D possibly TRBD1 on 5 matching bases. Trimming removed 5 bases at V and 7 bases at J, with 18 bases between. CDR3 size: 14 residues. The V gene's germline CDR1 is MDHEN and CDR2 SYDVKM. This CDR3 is CASSLSKGFGEQYF. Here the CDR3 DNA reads TGTGCCAGCAGTCTATCCAAGGGGTTTGGAGAGCAGTACTTC.

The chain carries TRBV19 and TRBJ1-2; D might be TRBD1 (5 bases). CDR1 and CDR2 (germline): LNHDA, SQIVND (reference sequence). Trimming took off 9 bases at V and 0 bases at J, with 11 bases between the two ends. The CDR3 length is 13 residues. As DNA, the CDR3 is TGTGCCAGCAGAGACAGCCCTAACTATGGCTACACCTTC. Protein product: CASRDSPNYGYTF. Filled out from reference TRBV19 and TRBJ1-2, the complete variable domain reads DGGITQSPKYLFRKEGQNVTLSCEQNLNHDAMYWYRQDPGQGLRLIYYSQIVNDFQKGDIAEGYSVSREKKESFPLTVTSAQKNPTAFYLCASRDSPNYGYTFGSGTRLTVV.

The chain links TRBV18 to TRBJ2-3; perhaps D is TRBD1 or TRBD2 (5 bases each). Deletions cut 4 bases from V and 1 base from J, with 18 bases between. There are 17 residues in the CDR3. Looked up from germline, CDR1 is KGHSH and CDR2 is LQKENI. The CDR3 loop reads CASSQNPSRVGTDTQYF. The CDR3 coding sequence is TGTGCCAGCTCACAGAACCCTAGCAGGGTTGGCACAGATACGCAGTATTTT. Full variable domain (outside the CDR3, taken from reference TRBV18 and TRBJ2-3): NAGVMQNPRHLVRRRGQEARLRCSPMKGHSHVYWYRQLPEEGLKFMVYLQKENIIDESGMPKERFSAEFPKEGPSILRIQQVVRGDSAAYFCASSQNPSRVGTDTQYFGPGTRLTVL.

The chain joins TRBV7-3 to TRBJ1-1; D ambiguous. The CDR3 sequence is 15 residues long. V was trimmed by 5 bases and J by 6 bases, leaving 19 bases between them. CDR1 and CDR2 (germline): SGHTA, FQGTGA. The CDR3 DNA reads TGTGCCAGCAGCCTAGAAGATGGGCAGGTTTCTGAAGCTTTCTTT. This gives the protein CASSLEDGQVSEAFF. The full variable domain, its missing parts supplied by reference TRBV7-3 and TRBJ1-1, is GAGVSQTPSNKVTEKGKYVELRCDPISGHTALYWYRQSLGQGPEFLIYFQGTGAADDSGLPNDRFFAVRPEGSVSTLKIQRTERGDSAVYLCASSLEDGQVSEAFFGQGTRLTVV.

The CDR3, as DNA: TGTGCCAGCAGCGTCCCCTCCAGGGGGAGTGTGGCCGGGGAGCTGTTTTTT. Translating it yields CASSVPSRGSVAGELFF. The chain recombines TRBV9 with TRBJ2-2, with 7 bases identical to TRBD1. Germline V gene sequence: CDR1 SGDLS, CDR2 YYNGEE. V lost 2 bases to trimming and J lost 6 bases; unmatched junction nucleotides: 13. The CDR3 runs 17 residues.

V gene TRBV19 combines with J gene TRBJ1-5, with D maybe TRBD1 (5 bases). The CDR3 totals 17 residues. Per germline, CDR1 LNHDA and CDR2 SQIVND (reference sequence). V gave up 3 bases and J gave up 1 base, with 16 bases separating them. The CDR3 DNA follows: TGTGCCAGTAGTATGGGGCAGAGGGGTAGCAGCAATCAGCCCCAGCATTTT. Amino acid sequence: CASSMGQRGSSNQPQHF.

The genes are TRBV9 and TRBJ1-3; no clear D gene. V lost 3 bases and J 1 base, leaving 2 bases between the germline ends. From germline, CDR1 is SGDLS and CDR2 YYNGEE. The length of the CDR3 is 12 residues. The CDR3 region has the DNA TGTGCCAGCAGCGGATCTGGAAACACCATATATTTT. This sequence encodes CASSGSGNTIYF.

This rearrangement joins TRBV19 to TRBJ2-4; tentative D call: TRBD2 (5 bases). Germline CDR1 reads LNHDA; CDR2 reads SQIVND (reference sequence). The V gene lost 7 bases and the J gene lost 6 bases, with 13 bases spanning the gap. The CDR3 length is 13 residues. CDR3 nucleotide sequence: TGTGCCAGTACGGAGGTCTCGTTAAACATTCAGTACTTC. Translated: CASTEVSLNIQYF.

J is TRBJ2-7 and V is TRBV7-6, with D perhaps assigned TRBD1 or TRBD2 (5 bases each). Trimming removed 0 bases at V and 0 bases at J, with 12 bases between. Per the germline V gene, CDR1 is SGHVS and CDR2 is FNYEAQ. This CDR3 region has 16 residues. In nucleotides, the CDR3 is TGTGCCAGCAGCTTAGCCGTCGGGGCGAGCTCCTACGAGCAGTACTTC. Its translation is CASSLAVGASSYEQYF.

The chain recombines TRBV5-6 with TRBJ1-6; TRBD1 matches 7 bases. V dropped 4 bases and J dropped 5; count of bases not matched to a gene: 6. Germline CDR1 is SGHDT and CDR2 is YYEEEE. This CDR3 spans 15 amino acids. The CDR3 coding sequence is TGTGCCAGCAGCCCGCGGACAGGCGATAATTCACCCCTCCACTTT. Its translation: CASSPRTGDNSPLHF. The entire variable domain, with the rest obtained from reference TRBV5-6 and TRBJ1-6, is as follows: DAGVTQSPTHLIKTRGQQVTLRCSPKSGHDTVSWYQQALGQGPQFIFQYYEEEERQRGNFPDRFSGHQFPNYSSELNVNALLLGDSALYLCASSPRTGDNSPLHFGNGTRLTVT.

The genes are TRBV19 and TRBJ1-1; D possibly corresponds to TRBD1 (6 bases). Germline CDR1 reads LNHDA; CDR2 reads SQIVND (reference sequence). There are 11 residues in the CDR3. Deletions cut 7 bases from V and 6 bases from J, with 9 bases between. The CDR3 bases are TGTGCCAGTACCAGGGGCTCTGAAGCTTTCTTT. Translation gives CASTRGSEAFF.

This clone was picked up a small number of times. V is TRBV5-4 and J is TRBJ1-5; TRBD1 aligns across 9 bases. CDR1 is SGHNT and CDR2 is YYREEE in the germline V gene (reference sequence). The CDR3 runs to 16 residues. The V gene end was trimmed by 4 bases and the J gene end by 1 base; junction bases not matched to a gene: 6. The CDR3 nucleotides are TGTGCCAGCAGCCCGGGGGGACAGGGCAGCAATCAGCCCCAGCATTTT. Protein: CASSPGGQGSNQPQHF.

This CDR3 reads CASRGSEWVDIQYF. The CDR3 bases are TGCGCCAGCAGAGGGTCGGAGTGGGTTGACATTCAGTACTTC. The chain joins TRBV5-1 to TRBJ2-4, with D unresolved. The germline CDR1 and CDR2 sequences are SGHRS and YFSETQ. The V and J ends lost 5 bases and 8 bases respectively, with 17 bases between them. The CDR3 extends over 14 amino acids.

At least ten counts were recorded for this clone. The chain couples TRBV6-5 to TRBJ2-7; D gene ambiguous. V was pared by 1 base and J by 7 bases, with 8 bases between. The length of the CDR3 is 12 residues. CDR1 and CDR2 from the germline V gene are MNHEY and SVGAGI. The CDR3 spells CASSYFHGEQYF. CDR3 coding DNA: TGTGCCAGCAGTTACTTTCACGGGGAGCAGTACTTC.

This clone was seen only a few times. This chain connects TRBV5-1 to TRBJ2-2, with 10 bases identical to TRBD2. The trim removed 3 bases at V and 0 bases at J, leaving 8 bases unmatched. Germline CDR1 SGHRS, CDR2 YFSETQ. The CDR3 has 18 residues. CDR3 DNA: TGCGCCAGCAGCTCCCGGGGAGCGGGGGGGTCGAACACCGGGGAGCTGTTTTTT. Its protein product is CASSSRGAGGSNTGELFF.

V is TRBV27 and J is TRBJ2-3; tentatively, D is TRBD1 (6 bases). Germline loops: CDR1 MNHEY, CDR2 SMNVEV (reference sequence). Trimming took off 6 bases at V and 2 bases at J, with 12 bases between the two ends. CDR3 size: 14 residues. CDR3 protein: CASRYRVSTDTQYF. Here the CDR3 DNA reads TGTGCCAGCAGGTACAGGGTTTCCACAGATACGCAGTATTTT.

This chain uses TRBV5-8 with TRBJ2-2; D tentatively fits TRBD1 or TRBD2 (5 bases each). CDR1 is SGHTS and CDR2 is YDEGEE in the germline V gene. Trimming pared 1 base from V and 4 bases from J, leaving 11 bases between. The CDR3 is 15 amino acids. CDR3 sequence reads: CASSLLIGTTGELFF. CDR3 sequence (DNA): TGTGCCAGCAGCTTGTTGATAGGGACCACCGGGGAGCTGTTTTTT.

CDR3 sequence reads: CASRPGLAPRELFF. The CDR3 bases are TGTGCCAGCCGTCCGGGGCTAGCTCCTCGGGAGCTGTTTTTT. J is TRBJ2-2 and V is TRBV27, with D possibly being TRBD1 or TRBD2 (5 bases each). The CDR3 length is 14 residues. Germline-derived CDR1 and CDR2 are MNHEY and SMNVEV (reference sequence). The germline V and J ends were trimmed by 8 bases and 9 bases, with 19 bases remaining between them.

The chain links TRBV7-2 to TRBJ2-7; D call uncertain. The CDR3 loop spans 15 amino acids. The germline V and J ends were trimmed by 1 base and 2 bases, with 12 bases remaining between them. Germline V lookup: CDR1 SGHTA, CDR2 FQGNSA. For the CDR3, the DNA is TGTGCCAGCAGCTTAGGACGCGGTACCGCCTACGAGCAGTACTTC. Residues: CASSLGRGTAYEQYF. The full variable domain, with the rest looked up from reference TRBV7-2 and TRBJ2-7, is GAGVSQSPSNKVTEKGKDVELRCDPISGHTALYWYRQSLGQGLEFLIYFQGNSAPDKSGLPSDRFSAERTGGSVSTLTIQRTQQEDSAVYLCASSLGRGTAYEQYFGPGTRLTVT.

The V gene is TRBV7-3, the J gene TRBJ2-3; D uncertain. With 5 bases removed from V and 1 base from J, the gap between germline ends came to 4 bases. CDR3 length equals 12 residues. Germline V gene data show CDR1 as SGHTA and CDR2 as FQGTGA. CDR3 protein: CASSARTDTQYF. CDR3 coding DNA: TGTGCCAGCAGCGCCCGCACAGATACGCAGTATTTT.

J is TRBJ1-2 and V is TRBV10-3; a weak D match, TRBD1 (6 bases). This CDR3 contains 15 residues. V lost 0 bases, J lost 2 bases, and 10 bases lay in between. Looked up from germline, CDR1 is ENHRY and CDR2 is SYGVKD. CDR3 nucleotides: TGTGCCATCAGTGAGTCGGGGGGCGCCAACTATGGCTACACCTTC. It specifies CAISESGGANYGYTF.

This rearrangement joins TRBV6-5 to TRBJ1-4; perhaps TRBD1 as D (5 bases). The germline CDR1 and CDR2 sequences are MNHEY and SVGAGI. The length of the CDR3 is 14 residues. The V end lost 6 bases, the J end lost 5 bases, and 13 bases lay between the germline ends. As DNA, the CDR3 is TGTGCCAGCAGAGGGGCGGGGGGGAATGAAAAACTGTTTTTT. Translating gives CASRGAGGNEKLFF.

The CDR3 reads CASSYDRGLQETQYF. For the CDR3, the DNA is TGTGCCAGCAGTTACGACAGGGGGCTTCAAGAGACCCAGTACTTC. The chain combines TRBV6-5 with TRBJ2-5, with TRBD1 matching 10 bases. Germline CDR1 reads MNHEY; CDR2 reads SVGAGI. Trimming removed 2 bases from V and 2 bases from J; junction bases left unmatched: 2. The CDR3 length is 15 residues.

The CDR3 nucleotides read TGTGCCAGCAGCTTAGAGGCAGTAAACACTGAAGCTTTCTTT. It specifies CASSLEAVNTEAFF. The gene calls are TRBV7-9 and TRBJ1-1, with D uncertain. The CDR3 contains 14 residues. The V end lost 1 base, the J end lost 2 bases, and 8 bases lay between the germline ends. The V gene's germline CDR1 is SEHNR and CDR2 FQNEAQ (reference sequence).